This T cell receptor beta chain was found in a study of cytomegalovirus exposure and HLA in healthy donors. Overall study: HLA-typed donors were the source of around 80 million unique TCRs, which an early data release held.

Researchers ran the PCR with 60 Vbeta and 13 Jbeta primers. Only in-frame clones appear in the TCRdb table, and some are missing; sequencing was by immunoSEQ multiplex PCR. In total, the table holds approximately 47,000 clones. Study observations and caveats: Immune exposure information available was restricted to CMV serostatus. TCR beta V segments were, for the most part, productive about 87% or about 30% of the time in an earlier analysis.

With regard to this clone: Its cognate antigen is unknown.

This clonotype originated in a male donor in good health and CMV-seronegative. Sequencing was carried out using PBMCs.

This chain's CDR3 is CASSQASGGAGSTDTQYF. CDR3 bases: TGTGCCAGCAGCCAAGCCAGCGGGGGGGCCGGTAGCACAGATACGCAGTATTTT. The chain carries TRBV4-2 and TRBJ2-3, with 10 bases fitting TRBD2. This CDR3 has 18 amino acids. The junction had 7 bases not matched to a gene; V was cut back by 1 base and J by 0 bases. Germline V gene data show CDR1 as LGHNA and CDR2 as YNFKEQ.